This TCR beta chain was identified in a study of blood T cell repertoires in COVID-19. Across the study: Spain, Italy and the United States supplied samples that represented acute and convalescent COVID-19. Nucleic acid was either cDNA or gDNA, and it came from T cells, B-cell-depleted T cells, or PBMCs.

Per the germline V gene, CDR1 is SQVTM and CDR2 is ANQGSEA. CDR3 length: 12 residues. The V and J ends lost 6 bases and 5 bases, in that order; junction bases with no gene match: 4. Under the authors' procedure: The authors estimated nucleated cell counts from reference gene primer amplification. Assay used: immunoSEQ multiplex PCR; TCRdb lists only in-frame clones, some missing. That table is the source of V, J and clone size, and D and trimming were worked out from the DNA. Among about 170,000 clones listed, about three quarters were seen once. The sequenced sample was peripheral blood. This rearrangement joins TRBV29-1 to TRBJ1-2, with TRBD1 matching 9 bases. The sequence was obtained from a man aged 55-75 years with acute or convalescent COVID-19. CDR3 coding DNA: TGCAGCGTGACGGGACAGGGTTATGGCTACACCTTC. Encoded protein: CSVTGQGYGYTF.